This T cell receptor beta chain was identified in a study of blood T cell repertoires in COVID-19. Study information: COVID-19 samples, acute and convalescent, were from the United States, Italy and Spain. Nucleic acid was either cDNA or gDNA, and it came from T cells, B-cell-depleted T cells, or PBMCs.

This clone was seen a single time. Original data processing: From reference gene primer amplification, estimates of nucleated cell counts were derived. Sequencing was performed with immunoSEQ multiplex PCR; in TCRdb, only in-frame clones are kept and a portion is missing. V, J and clone size reflect that table, while D and trimming were determined from the DNA. The data show roughly 150,000 clones, less than 90% seen once. CDR3 length equals 16 residues. The V end lost 4 bases, the J end lost 1 base, and 16 bases lay between the germline ends. CDR1 and CDR2 from the germline V gene are PRHDT and FYEKMQ (reference sequence).

Material: peripheral blood. The chain has TRBV13 and TRBJ1-1; TRBD1 is a possible D gene (5 bases). The TCR comes from a woman in her seventies with acute or convalescent COVID-19. CDR3 in amino acids: CASSWAAGQGNTEAFF. As DNA, the CDR3 is TGTGCCAGCAGCTGGGCCGCAGGGCAGGGGAACACTGAAGCTTTCTTT.